This TCR beta chain appears in the sequencing data of a study of cytomegalovirus exposure and HLA in healthy donors. Study at large: Among the roughly 370 genotyped donors, 65% to 85% were placed in the Caucasian-associated ancestry cluster.

With regard to this clone: Its specificity is not known.

Study-level results: Associated with cytomegalovirus, according to the listing, were about 160 TCR beta chains. High specificity and sensitivity for cytomegalovirus status were reported for the classifier.

The study ran its PCR with 60 Vbeta and 13 Jbeta primers. The data were produced by immunoSEQ multiplex PCR, yet TCRdb's version contains in-frame clones alone and is incomplete. The sample lists about 190,000 clones, 82% occurring once. J was trimmed by 5 bases and V by 5 bases; bases with no gene match: 5. This CDR3 has 14 amino acids. Germline CDR1 SGHRS, CDR2 YFSETQ. The sequenced material came from PBMCs. This clonotype originated in a woman aged 18-29 years in good health and CMV-seronegative. The gene calls are TRBV5-1 and TRBJ2-2; TRBD2 matches 8 bases. CDR3 bases: TGCGCCAGCAGTAGAGCTAGCGGGACCGGGGAGCTGTTTTTT. Translated: CASSRASGTGELFF.